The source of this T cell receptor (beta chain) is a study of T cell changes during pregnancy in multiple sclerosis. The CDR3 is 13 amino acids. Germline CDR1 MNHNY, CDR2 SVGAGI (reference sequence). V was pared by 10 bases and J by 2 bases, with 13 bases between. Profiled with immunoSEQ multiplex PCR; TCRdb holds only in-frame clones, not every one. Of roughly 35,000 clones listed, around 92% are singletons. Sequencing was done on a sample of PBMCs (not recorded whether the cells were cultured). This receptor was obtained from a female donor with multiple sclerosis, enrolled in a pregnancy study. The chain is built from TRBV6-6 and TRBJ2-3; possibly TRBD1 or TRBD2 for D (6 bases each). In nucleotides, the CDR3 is TGTGCCACCCGGGGGCTCTCCACAGATACGCAGTATTTT. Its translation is CATRGLSTDTQYF.